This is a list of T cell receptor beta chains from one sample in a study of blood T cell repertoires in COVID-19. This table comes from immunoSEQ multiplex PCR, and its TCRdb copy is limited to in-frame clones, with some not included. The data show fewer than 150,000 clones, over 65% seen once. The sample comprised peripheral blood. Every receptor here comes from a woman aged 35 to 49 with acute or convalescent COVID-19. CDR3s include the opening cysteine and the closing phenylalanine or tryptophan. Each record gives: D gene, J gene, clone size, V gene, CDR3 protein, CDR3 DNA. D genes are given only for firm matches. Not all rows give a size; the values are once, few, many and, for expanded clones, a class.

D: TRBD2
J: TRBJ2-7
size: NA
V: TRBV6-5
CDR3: CASAGLAGRSYEQYF
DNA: TGTGCCAGCGCGGGACTAGCGGGGAGGTCCTACGAGCAGTACTTC

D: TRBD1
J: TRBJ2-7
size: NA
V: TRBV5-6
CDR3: CASSPRTGTTGEQYF
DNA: TGTGCCAGCAGCCCGCGGACAGGGACGACAGGCGAGCAGTACTTC

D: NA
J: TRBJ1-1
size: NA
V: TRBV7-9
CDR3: CASSRHRVTNGEAFF
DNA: TGTGCCAGCAGCAGACACAGGGTCACTAACGGTGAAGCTTTCTTT

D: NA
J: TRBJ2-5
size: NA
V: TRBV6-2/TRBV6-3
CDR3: CASSYQASLYQETQYF
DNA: TGTGCCAGCAGTTATCAGGCCAGCCTCTACCAAGAGACCCAGTACTTC

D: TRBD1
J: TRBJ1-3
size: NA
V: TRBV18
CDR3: CASSPLGGGTATFSGNTIYF
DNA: TGTGCCAGCTCACCACTCGGAGGTGGGACAGCAACGTTCTCTGGAAACACCATATATTTT

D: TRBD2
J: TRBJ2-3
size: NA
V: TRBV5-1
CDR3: CASSLGSGGISSTDTQYF
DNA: TGCGCCAGCAGCTTAGGTAGCGGGGGAATTTCTAGCACAGATACGCAGTATTTT

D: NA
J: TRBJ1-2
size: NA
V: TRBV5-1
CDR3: CASSLEFGGFGYTF
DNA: TGCGCCAGCAGCTTGGAGTTTGGGGGGTTTGGCTACACCTTC

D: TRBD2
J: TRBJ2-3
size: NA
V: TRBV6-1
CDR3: CASRELAGGLGDTQYF
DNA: TGTGCCAGCAGGGAACTAGCGGGGGGACTCGGGGATACGCAGTATTTT

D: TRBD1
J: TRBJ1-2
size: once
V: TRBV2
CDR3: CASGVDRDGTTNYGYTF
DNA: TGTGCCAGCGGGGTTGACAGGGACGGTACCACTAACTATGGCTACACCTTC

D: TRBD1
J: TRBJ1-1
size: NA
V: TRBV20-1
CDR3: CSAGGQIEAFF
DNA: TGCAGTGCGGGGGGACAGATTGAAGCTTTCTTT

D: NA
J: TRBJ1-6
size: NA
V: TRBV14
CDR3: CASSPGGSYNSPLHF
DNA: TGTGCCAGCAGCCCCGGCGGGTCTTATAATTCACCCCTCCACTTT

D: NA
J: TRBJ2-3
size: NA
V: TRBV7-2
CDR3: CASSLVASNRADTQYF
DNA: TGTGCCAGCAGCTTAGTGGCTAGCAATCGGGCAGATACGCAGTATTTT

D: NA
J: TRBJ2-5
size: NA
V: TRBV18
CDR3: CASSPRRGNGQETQYF
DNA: TGTGCCAGCTCACCACGTAGGGGGAACGGCCAAGAGACCCAGTACTTC

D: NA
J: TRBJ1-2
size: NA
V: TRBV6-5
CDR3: CASTGSRRYGYTF
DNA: TGTGCCAGCACGGGGTCCCGGCGGTATGGCTACACCTTC

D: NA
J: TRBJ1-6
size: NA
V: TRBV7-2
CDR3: CASSLMKGQSPLHF
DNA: TGTGCCAGCAGCTTAATGAAGGGGCAGTCACCCCTCCACTTT

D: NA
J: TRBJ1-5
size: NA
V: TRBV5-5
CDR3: CASSWEGSNQPQHF
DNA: TGTGCCAGCAGCTGGGAGGGGAGCAATCAGCCCCAGCATTTT

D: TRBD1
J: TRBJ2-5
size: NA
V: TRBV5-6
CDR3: CASSDRDRQETQYF
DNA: TGTGCCAGCAGCGACCGGGACAGGCAAGAGACCCAGTACTTC

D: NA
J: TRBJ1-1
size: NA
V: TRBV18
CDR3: CASSPRTAPQNTEAFF
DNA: TGTGCCAGCTCACCCCGGACAGCCCCCCAGAACACTGAAGCTTTCTTT

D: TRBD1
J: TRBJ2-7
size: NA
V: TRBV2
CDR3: CASSGQGGPSYEQYF
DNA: TGTGCCAGCAGTGGACAGGGGGGACCCTCCTACGAGCAGTACTTC

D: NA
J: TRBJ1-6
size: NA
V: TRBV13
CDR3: CASSPGSRPTNSPLHF
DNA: TGTGCCAGCAGCCCGGGGTCTCGCCCCACAAATTCACCCCTCCACTTT

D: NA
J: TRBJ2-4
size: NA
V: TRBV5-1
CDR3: CASSFPGQGQYF
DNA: TGCGCCAGCAGCTTCCCGGGGCAGGGGCAGTACTTC

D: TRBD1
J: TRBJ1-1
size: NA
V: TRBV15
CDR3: CATSGGLDTEAFF
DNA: TGTGCCACCTCAGGGGGCCTGGACACTGAAGCTTTCTTT

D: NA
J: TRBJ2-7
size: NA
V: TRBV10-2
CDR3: CASSENMGPYEQYF
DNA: TGCGCCAGCAGTGAGAACATGGGGCCCTACGAGCAGTACTTC

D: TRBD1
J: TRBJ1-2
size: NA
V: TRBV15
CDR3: CATSIGFPGQGIRGYTF
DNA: TGTGCCACCAGCATCGGATTTCCGGGACAGGGCATACGTGGCTACACCTTC

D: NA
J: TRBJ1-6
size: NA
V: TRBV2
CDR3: CASRDSNSPLHF
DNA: TGTGCCAGCAGGGACAGCAATTCACCCCTCCACTTT

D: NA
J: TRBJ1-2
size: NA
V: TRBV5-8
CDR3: CASSYRSQGVDYGYTF
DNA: TGTGCCAGCAGCTATCGCTCACAGGGCGTAGACTATGGCTACACCTTC

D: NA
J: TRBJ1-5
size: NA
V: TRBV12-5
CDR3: CASGLSYQPQHF
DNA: TGTGCTAGTGGTTTGTCGTATCAGCCCCAGCATTTT

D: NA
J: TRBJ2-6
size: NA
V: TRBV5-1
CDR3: CASRAQGSGANVLTF
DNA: TGCGCCAGCAGGGCGCAGGGTTCTGGGGCCAACGTCCTGACTTTC

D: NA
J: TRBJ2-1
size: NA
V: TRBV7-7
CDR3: CASSLVTGGTKGYNEQFF
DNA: TGTGCCAGCAGCTTAGTGACAGGTGGAACTAAGGGCTACAATGAGCAGTTCTTC

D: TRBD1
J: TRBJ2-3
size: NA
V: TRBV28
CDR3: CASSPLDRDEDTQYF
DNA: TGTGCCAGCAGTCCCCTGGACAGGGATGAAGATACGCAGTATTTT

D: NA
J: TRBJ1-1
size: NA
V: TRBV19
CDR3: CASSVTVGSVMNTEAFF
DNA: TGTGCCAGTAGTGTCACAGTAGGTAGCGTCATGAACACTGAAGCTTTCTTT

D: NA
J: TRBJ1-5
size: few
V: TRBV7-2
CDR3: CASSLVLAENQPQHF
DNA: TGTGCCAGCAGCTTAGTCCTGGCAGAAAATCAGCCCCAGCATTTT

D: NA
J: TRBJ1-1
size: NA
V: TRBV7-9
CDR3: CASSLSSITEAFF
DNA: TGTGCCAGCAGCTTAAGTTCTATCACTGAAGCTTTCTTT

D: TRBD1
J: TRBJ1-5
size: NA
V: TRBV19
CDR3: CATGAQGAPGQPQHF
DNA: TGTGCCACTGGGGCACAGGGGGCTCCTGGTCAGCCCCAGCATTTT

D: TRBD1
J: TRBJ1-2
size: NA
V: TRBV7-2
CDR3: CASSYGTGDGYTF
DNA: TGTGCCAGCAGCTATGGGACAGGGGATGGCTACACCTTC

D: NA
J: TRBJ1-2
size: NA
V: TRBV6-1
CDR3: CASSELTYGYTF
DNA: TGTGCCAGCAGTGAACTAACCTATGGCTACACCTTC

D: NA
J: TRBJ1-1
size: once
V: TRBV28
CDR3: CASTSSLVRVNTEAFF
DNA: TGTGCCAGCACCTCGAGCCTTGTGCGGGTGAACACTGAAGCTTTCTTT

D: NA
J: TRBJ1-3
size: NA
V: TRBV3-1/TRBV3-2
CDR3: CASSQILRAGGNYGNTIYF
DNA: TGTGCCAGCAGCCAGATCCTGCGGGCGGGGGGCAATTATGGAAACACCATATATTTT

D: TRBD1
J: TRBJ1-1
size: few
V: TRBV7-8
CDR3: CASSPTRGTEAFF
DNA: TGTGCCAGCAGCCCTACCAGGGGGACTGAAGCTTTCTTT

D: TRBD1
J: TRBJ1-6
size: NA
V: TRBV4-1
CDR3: CASSQASRDRSLSPLHF
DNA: TGCGCCAGCAGCCAAGCATCCCGGGACAGGAGCCTCTCACCCCTCCACTTT

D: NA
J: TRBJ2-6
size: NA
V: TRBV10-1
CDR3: CASRPGTHSGANVLTF
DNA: TGCGCCAGCAGACCCGGGACACACTCTGGGGCCAACGTCCTGACTTTC

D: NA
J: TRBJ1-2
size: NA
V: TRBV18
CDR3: CASYRDNYGYTF
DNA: TGTGCCAGCTACAGGGATAACTATGGCTACACCTTC

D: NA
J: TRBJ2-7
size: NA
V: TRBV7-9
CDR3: CASSPVSLSSSYEQYF
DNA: TGTGCCAGCAGCCCGGTATCTCTATCAAGCTCCTACGAGCAGTACTTC

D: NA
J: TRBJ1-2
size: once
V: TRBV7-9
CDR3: CASSLATTVRGGYTF
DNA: TGTGCCAGCAGCTTAGCGACTACGGTGAGAGGTGGCTACACCTTC

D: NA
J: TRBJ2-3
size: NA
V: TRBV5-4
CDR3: CASSLPARSADTQYF
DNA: TGTGCCAGCAGCTTGCCGGCAAGGAGTGCAGATACGCAGTATTTT

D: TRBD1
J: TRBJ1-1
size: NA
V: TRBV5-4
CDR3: CASSRISDRAEAFF
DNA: TGTGCCAGCAGCCGAATAAGCGACAGGGCCGAAGCTTTCTTT

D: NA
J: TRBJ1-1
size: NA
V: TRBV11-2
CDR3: CASSLGGRTNEAFF
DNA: TGTGCCAGCAGCTTGGGGGGGCGAACAAATGAAGCTTTCTTT

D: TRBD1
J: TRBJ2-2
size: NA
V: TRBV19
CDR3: CASRTWTGMDGELFF
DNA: TGTGCCAGTAGGACGTGGACAGGGATGGACGGGGAGCTGTTTTTT

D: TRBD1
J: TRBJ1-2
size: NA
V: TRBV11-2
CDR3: CASSLLDREYGYTF
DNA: TGTGCCAGCAGCTTGTTGGACAGGGAGTATGGCTACACCTTC

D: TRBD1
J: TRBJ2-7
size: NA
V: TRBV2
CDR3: CASSARGLTYEQYF
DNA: TGTGCCAGCAGTGCCAGGGGGCTAACCTACGAGCAGTACTTC

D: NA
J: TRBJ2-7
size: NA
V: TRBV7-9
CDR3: CASSFRGASSYEQYF
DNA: TGTGCCAGCAGCTTTCGCGGGGCAAGCTCCTACGAGCAGTACTTC

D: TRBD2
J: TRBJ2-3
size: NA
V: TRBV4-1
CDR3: CASSQELTAGVETDTQYF
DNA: TGCGCCAGCAGCCAAGAGTTGACAGCGGGGGTAGAAACAGATACGCAGTATTTT

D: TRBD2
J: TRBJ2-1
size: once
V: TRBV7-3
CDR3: CASSLSGGLNEQFF
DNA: TGTGCCAGCAGCTTATCGGGGGGGCTCAATGAGCAGTTCTTC

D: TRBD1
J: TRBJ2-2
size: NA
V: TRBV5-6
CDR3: CASSLPLTGSTEVSGELFF
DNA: TGTGCCAGCAGCTTGCCATTGACAGGGTCGACAGAGGTCTCCGGGGAGCTGTTTTTT